A single sample gave rise to the 15 T cell receptor beta chains below, sequenced in a study of CD8 T cells in ankylosing spondylitis. Notes on the study in general: Characteristic, it appeared, of ankylosing spondylitis blood was a TCR beta motif of seven or eight highly homologous variants.

Their cognate antigens are unknown. TCRdb independently ran MiXCR on the 5' RACE reads; one entry per CDR3 protein. Among almost 400,000 distinct CDR3 sequences listed, 20% to 25% were seen once. The sample consisted of blood, either unsorted or a sorted T cell fraction (not recorded which). The receptors originated from a male donor with ankylosing spondylitis.

V gene TRBV5-1 combines with J gene TRBJ1-1; 9 bases align to TRBD1. Germline CDR1 reads SGHRS; CDR2 reads YFSETQ. Trimming removed 0 bases from V and 7 bases from J; junction bases left unmatched: 7. This CDR3 comprises 15 residues. CDR3 bases: TGCGCCAGCAGCTTGGCCCCGGGACAGGGTTTTGAAGCTTTCTTT. Residues: CASSLAPGQGFEAFF.

This clonotype was found a few times. V usage is TRBV12-3 or TRBV12-4 and J usage is TRBJ2-2, with TRBD1 identical over 7 bases. The CDR3 is 15 amino acids. The trim removed 10 bases at V and 1 base at J, leaving 9 bases unmatched. The CDR3 spells CATIQGGWNTGELFF. CDR3 nucleotide sequence: TGTGCCACAATCCAAGGGGGCTGGAACACCGGGGAGCTGTTTTTT.

V and J are TRBV11-2 and TRBJ2-1, with 11 bases matching TRBD2. In germline, CDR1 is SGHAT, CDR2 FQNNGV. The trim removed 10 bases at V and 4 bases at J, leaving 6 bases unmatched. The CDR3 loop spans 14 amino acids. The DNA for the CDR3 is TGTGCCACTCAGAGACTAGCGGGGTACAATGAGCAGTTCTTC. Protein: CATQRLAGYNEQFF.

The rearrangement links TRBV27 to TRBJ2-7; 14 bases match TRBD2. In germline, CDR1 is MNHEY, CDR2 SMNVEV (reference sequence). The CDR3 runs to 15 residues. CDR3 nucleotide sequence: TGTGTCACAAGGGGGACTAGCGGGGGTTACTACGAGCAGTACTTC. This codes for CVTRGTSGGYYEQYF.

This chain links TRBV20-1 with TRBJ2-5, with D perhaps TRBD1 (6 bases). V lost 0 bases and J 3 bases, leaving 11 bases between the germline ends. Germline V gene sequence: CDR1 DFQATT, CDR2 SNEGSKA (reference sequence). The CDR3 is made up of 14 amino acids. CDR3 in DNA: TGCAGTGCTAGAGAACCCGGGACAAAAGAGACCCAGTACTTC. The encoded protein is CSAREPGTKETQYF.

This clonotype was seen more than once but under ten times. The chain employs TRBV12-3 or TRBV12-4 and TRBJ2-5; the D gene is possibly TRBD1 (5 bases). V shed 1 base and J shed 0 bases, with 12 bases lying between them. The CDR3 covers 16 residues. Written as DNA, the CDR3 is TGTGCCAGCAGTTTAGATGGGGCATTGTACCAAGAGACCCAGTACTTC. Protein: CASSLDGALYQETQYF.

This chain joins TRBV29-1 and TRBJ2-3, with D tentatively TRBD2 (6 bases). The CDR3 is 13 amino acids. Trimming took off 0 bases at V and 3 bases at J, with 7 bases between the two ends. The germline CDR1 and CDR2 sequences are SQVTM and ANQGSEA. CDR3 DNA: TGCAGCGTTGAAGACGCGGGGACAGATACGCAGTATTTT. It translates to CSVEDAGTDTQYF.

The chain combines TRBV6-1 with TRBJ1-5; weak D call: TRBD1 (6 bases). Germline V lookup: CDR1 MNHNS, CDR2 SASEGT. V was cut by 2 bases and J by 5 bases, with 10 bases left in between. CDR3 length equals 14 residues. The CDR3: CASSETTGDQPQHF. In DNA, the CDR3 is TGTGCCAGCAGTGAAACGACAGGCGATCAGCCCCAGCATTTT.

The table lists this clonotype with many counts. This rearrangement joins TRBV20-1 to TRBJ2-3; a possible D gene is TRBD1 (5 bases). The CDR3 contains 15 residues. Deletions cut 4 bases from V and 2 bases from J, with 16 bases between. Germline V CDR1 and CDR2: DFQATT, SNEGSKA (reference sequence). The DNA of the CDR3 is TGCAGTGCTACCTGGCCAGGGCCATTCACAGATACGCAGTATTTT. This codes for CSATWPGPFTDTQYF.

The chain joins TRBV19 to TRBJ2-2, with unresolved D. CDR1 is LNHDA, CDR2 SQIVND, per germline (reference sequence). V was pared by 4 bases and J by 3 bases, with 6 bases between. The CDR3 contains 13 residues. DNA for the CDR3: TGTGCCAGTAGTACTCAGGACACCGGGGAGCTGTTTTTT. This sequence encodes CASSTQDTGELFF. Combining the CDR3 with reference TRBV19 and TRBJ2-2 gives the whole variable domain DGGITQSPKYLFRKEGQNVTLSCEQNLNHDAMYWYRQDPGQGLRLIYYSQIVNDFQKGDIAEGYSVSREKKESFPLTVTSAQKNPTAFYLCASSTQDTGELFFGEGSRLTVL.

This clonotype was counted only a few times. The chain is built from TRBV18 and TRBJ1-1; no firm D call. The germline V gene has CDR1 KGHSH and CDR2 LQKENI. The CDR3 length is 13 residues. V lost 6 bases and J 1 base, leaving 9 bases between the germline ends. CDR3 DNA sequence: TGTGCCAGCTCCAAGTCCGGGAACACTGAAGCTTTCTTT. Amino acid sequence: CASSKSGNTEAFF.

This chain connects TRBV7-9 to TRBJ2-1, with 7 bases matching TRBD2. With 5 bases clipped from V and 9 bases from J, the junction kept 10 bases outside the gene matches. This CDR3 comprises 14 residues. The germline CDR1 and CDR2 sequences are SEHNR and FQNEAQ (reference sequence). CDR3 protein: CASSPGPAGTEQFF. The CDR3 nucleotides read TGTGCCAGCAGCCCGGGGCCAGCGGGAACTGAGCAGTTCTTC.

CDR3 DNA sequence: TGCAGTGCTTGGACTAGCGGGACGGGCACAGATACGCAGTATTTT. Translated: CSAWTSGTGTDTQYF. The gene calls are TRBV20-1 and TRBJ2-3, with 12 nucleotides matching TRBD2. CDR1 is DFQATT and CDR2 is SNEGSKA in the germline V gene (reference sequence). The CDR3 runs to 15 residues. With V trimmed by 5 bases and J by 1 base, 4 bases remained unmatched.

This clonotype was observed a handful of times. This chain connects TRBV12-3 or TRBV12-4 to TRBJ2-1; 7 bases line up with TRBD2. This CDR3 is 16 amino acids long. V shed 3 bases and J 4 bases; nucleotides not matched to a gene: 9. DNA for the CDR3: TGTGCCAGCAGTTTGGCGGGAGAGCTTCGTTACAATGAGCAGTTCTTC. Its protein is CASSLAGELRYNEQFF.

The table lists this clonotype with many counts. V gene TRBV29-1 combines with J gene TRBJ2-1; D is unresolved. The germline gives CDR1 SQVTM, CDR2 ANQGSEA. The ends were cut back, 0 bases at V and 0 bases at J, with 9 bases in the middle. The CDR3 is 15 amino acids. The CDR3 nucleotides are TGCAGCGTTGAAGAGCAACGGCGCTCCTACAATGAGCAGTTCTTC. Encoded protein: CSVEEQRRSYNEQFF.